The next 10 T cell receptor beta chains were all read from a single sample in a study of T cells in Graves' hyperthyroidism and ophthalmopathy. Amplified regions were TCR beta CDR3 sequences from RNA transcripts. In the first-round RT-PCR of the TCR CDR3, the HTBI primer set was used. TCRdb re-called the multiplex PCR reads through MiXCR, storing one row per CDR3 protein. The table shows approximately 220,000 distinct CDR3 sequences, with 18% occurring only once. The sequenced sample consisted of blood. Source of these receptors: a man aged 40-50 years with Graves' hyperthyroidism.

There are many counts of this clonotype. The gene calls are TRBV12-3 or TRBV12-4 and TRBJ2-5, with 7 bases matching TRBD1. The CDR3 has 15 residues. V gave up 5 bases and J gave up 2 bases; unmatched junction bases: 8. CDR3 in amino acids: CASSQGVGQQETQYF. CDR3 nucleotides: TGTGCCAGCAGTCAGGGGGTTGGGCAGCAAGAGACCCAGTACTTC.

The sample holds many counts of this clonotype. Written as DNA, the CDR3 is TGTGCCAGCAGCTTAGTTACGGAGCAGTACTTC. It codes for CASSLVTEQYF. V gene TRBV7-2 combines with J gene TRBJ2-7, with D uncertain. This CDR3 has 11 amino acids. V shed 1 base and J shed 7 bases, with 5 bases lying between them. Germline V gene data show CDR1 as SGHTA and CDR2 as FQGNSA.

This clonotype was seen repeatedly, ten times or more. The CDR3 region has the DNA TGTGCCACCAGTGATCCAGGGCGGGGCAGCTCCTACAATGAGCAGTTCTTC. As protein: CATSDPGRGSSYNEQFF. This chain links TRBV24-1 with TRBJ2-1; maybe TRBD2 (6 bases). Germline V gives CDR1 KGHDR, CDR2 SFDVKD. V was shortened by 3 bases and J by 0 bases, with 14 bases between the two germline ends. This CDR3 spans 17 amino acids.

The J gene is TRBJ1-1, the V gene TRBV5-1; D is possibly TRBD1 (6 bases). The CDR3 length is 14 residues. Germline CDR1 SGHRS, CDR2 YFSETQ. V dropped 3 bases and J dropped 0 bases, with 9 bases sitting between them. The CDR3 region is CASSWSGVNTEAFF. CDR3 DNA: TGCGCCAGCAGCTGGTCAGGGGTGAACACTGAAGCTTTCTTT.

This clonotype was recorded at least ten times. The chain joins TRBV6-1 to TRBJ1-5, with 7 positions matching TRBD1. This CDR3 has 17 residues. Germline assignment: CDR1 MNHNS and CDR2 SASEGT. Trimming at V came to 6 bases and at J to 1 base, leaving 12 bases not matched to a gene. CDR3 nucleotide sequence: TGTGCCAGCAGGCCCCAGGGGGGGGCAATAAGCAATCAGCCCCAGCATTTT. Its protein product is CASRPQGGAISNQPQHF.

The chain links TRBV5-4 to TRBJ2-7; 8 bases agree with TRBD2. Germline trimming cut 4 bases from V and 1 base from J; bases unmatched to any gene: 13. This CDR3 spans 17 amino acids. Germline CDR1 reads SGHNT; CDR2 reads YYREEE (reference sequence). CDR3: CASSPGGAGGISYEQYF. Here the CDR3 DNA reads TGTGCCAGCAGCCCGGGGGGGGCGGGGGGCATATCCTACGAGCAGTACTTC.

This clonotype was seen many times. This rearrangement joins TRBV12-3 or TRBV12-4 to TRBJ2-1, with 10 nucleotides matching TRBD2. The CDR3 contains 17 residues. The trim removed 6 bases at V and 4 bases at J, leaving 12 bases unmatched. The CDR3 loop is CASSPLRSGGLYNEQFF. In DNA form, the CDR3 reads TGTGCCAGCAGCCCCCTACGTAGCGGGGGGCTATACAATGAGCAGTTCTTC.

In its sample, this clonotype was seen many times. This may arise from a read error, as a much more abundant clone is one base away. The chain employs TRBV7-2 and TRBJ2-3; 11 positions agree with TRBD2. CDR1 is SGHTA and CDR2 is FQGNSA in the germline V gene. The CDR3 contains 14 residues. The CDR3 DNA reads TGTGCCAGCAGCGTAGCGGGGGGGCAAGATACGCAGTATTTT. This encodes CASSVAGGQDTQYF.

This clonotype was found many times. The V call is TRBV6-1, the J call TRBJ1-1; 11 positions match TRBD1. V gave up 9 bases and J gave up 4 bases; unmatched junction bases: 7. The length of the CDR3 is 14 residues. CDR1 and CDR2 from the germline V gene are MNHNS and SASEGT. The CDR3 DNA reads as TGTGCCAGTATGGACAGGGGGCGCGGCACTGAAGCTTTCTTT. Translation gives CASMDRGRGTEAFF.

At least ten counts were recorded for this clonotype. This chain uses TRBV12-3 or TRBV12-4 with TRBJ2-3; TRBD2 agrees at 10 bases. Unmatched junction bases numbered 5, after V lost 6 bases and J lost 5 bases. CDR3 size: 14 residues. CDR3 amino acids: CASRSRTSGDTQYF. The CDR3 DNA follows: TGTGCCAGCAGATCACGGACTAGCGGAGATACGCAGTATTTT.